The present TCR beta chain was sequenced within a study of T cell responses to AZD1222 COVID-19 vaccine. The CDR3 totals 14 residues. V was cut by 0 bases and J by 5 bases, with 11 bases left in between. The germline CDR1 and CDR2 sequences are LGHDT and YNNKEL (reference sequence). As to this clone: No antigen is known for it.

Data came from immunoSEQ multiplex PCR; TCRdb stores just in-frame clones and leaves some out. This repertoire shows 50,000 to 65,000 clones, around 89% found once; its top ten account for about 14%. Study results and caveats: Spike-specific TCR breadth and depth grew following two AZD1222 doses. Within unmutated variant regions lay the reported targets of nearly half of spike-specific TCRs. Mostly white British, mostly female donors; authors suggested clonal diversity may be underestimated. Baseline seropositivity occurred in only a handful of AZD1222 recipients.

This receptor was taken from an adult who received the AZD1222 COVID-19 vaccine. This sample comprised peripheral blood, obtained 28 days after the second AZD1222 dose. V and J are TRBV3-1 (or the pseudogene TRBV3-2) and TRBJ2-7; D is perhaps TRBD2 (6 bases). The CDR3 sequence: CASSQDQGLNEQYF. The CDR3 DNA reads as TGTGCCAGCAGCCAAGACCAGGGACTTAACGAGCAGTACTTC.